The 22 T cell receptor beta chains given below trace back to one sample, sequenced in a study of blood T cell repertoires in COVID-19. Some clones are missing from TCRdb's copy, which holds only in-frame ones; the method was immunoSEQ multiplex PCR. The sample records around 200,000 clones, about four fifths being singletons. Sequencing was done on a sample of PBMCs or T cells enriched from blood (not recorded which). These receptors were taken from a woman aged 25 to 45 who had recovered from COVID-19.

This sequence joins TRBV2 and TRBJ2-7, with 7 bases lining up with TRBD1. From germline, CDR1 is SNHLY and CDR2 FYNNEI. The trim removed 3 bases at V and 6 bases at J, leaving 11 bases unmatched. The CDR3 is 15 residues long. For the CDR3, the DNA is TGTGCCAGCAGTGATGAAAGGGGGCACTATGTCGAGCAGTACTTC. It encodes CASSDERGHYVEQYF.

At least ten counts were recorded for this clone. The V gene is TRBV18, the J gene TRBJ2-1; 9 bases fit TRBD1. Germline CDR1 is KGHSH and CDR2 is LQKENI. J gave up 5 bases and V 1 base, and 0 bases lay outside the gene matches. The CDR3 has 14 amino acids. This chain's CDR3 is CASSPRDRDNEQFF. The CDR3 bases are TGTGCCAGCTCACCACGGGACAGGGACAATGAGCAGTTCTTC.

CDR3 DNA: TGTGCCAGTAGCATCGAGGCTCGGCCCCAGCATTTT. It encodes CASSIEARPQHF. The chain links TRBV19 to TRBJ1-5; D is unresolved. V lost 6 bases and J 9 bases, leaving 12 bases between the germline ends. The CDR3 has 12 residues. Germline V CDR1 and CDR2: LNHDA, SQIVND (reference sequence).

The chain joins TRBV28 to TRBJ1-5; TRBD1 matches 9 bases. With 8 bases clipped from V and 5 bases from J, the junction kept 7 bases outside the gene matches. The CDR3 is 14 amino acids. Germline V lookup: CDR1 MDHEN, CDR2 SYDVKM. CDR3 residues: CASHRGLGHQPQHF. The CDR3 DNA reads TGTGCCAGCCACAGGGGGCTCGGGCATCAGCCCCAGCATTTT.

This clone has just one count. The chain uses TRBV6-1 and TRBJ1-6, with TRBD1 identical over 10 bases. V gave up 3 bases and J gave up 10 bases; unmatched junction bases: 6. The CDR3 has 15 amino acids. In germline, CDR1 is MNHNS, CDR2 SASEGT. The CDR3 DNA reads TGTGCCAGCAGTGATCCGGGACAGGGGCTCTCACCCCTCCACTTT. Translated: CASSDPGQGLSPLHF.

V and J are TRBV19 and TRBJ2-3, with a possible D match to TRBD1 (6 bases). Germline V lookup: CDR1 LNHDA, CDR2 SQIVND (reference sequence). The germline V and J ends were trimmed by 7 bases and 9 bases, with 11 bases remaining between them. This CDR3 has 11 residues. This chain's CDR3 is CASMVDRTQYF. The CDR3 nucleotides read TGTGCCAGTATGGTCGACAGGACGCAGTATTTT.

The chain employs TRBV5-6 and TRBJ2-7; 9 bases line up with TRBD2. The germline gives CDR1 SGHDT, CDR2 YYEEEE. The CDR3 totals 17 residues. Trimming at V came to 3 bases and at J to 0 bases, leaving 10 bases not matched to a gene. CDR3 sequence (DNA): TGTGCCAGCAGCTATACTAAAGCGGGAGGAAGCTCCTACGAGCAGTACTTC. This translates into CASSYTKAGGSSYEQYF. The full variable domain, in which reference TRBV5-6 and TRBJ2-7 provide the parts outside the CDR3, is DAGVTQSPTHLIKTRGQQVTLRCSPKSGHDTVSWYQQALGQGPQFIFQYYEEEERQRGNFPDRFSGHQFPNYSSELNVNALLLGDSALYLCASSYTKAGGSSYEQYFGPGTRLTVT.

The chain recombines TRBV11-2 with TRBJ1-1, with no clear D. Trimming pared 6 bases from V and 5 bases from J, leaving 19 bases between. The length of the CDR3 is 15 residues. Germline V lookup: CDR1 SGHAT, CDR2 FQNNGV. The CDR3 here is CASRSSGRVATEAFF. CDR3 sequence (DNA): TGTGCCAGCAGATCTAGCGGTCGGGTGGCGACTGAAGCTTTCTTT.

V gene TRBV27 combines with J gene TRBJ1-6; D not resolved. CDR3 length equals 17 residues. Germline V lookup: CDR1 MNHEY, CDR2 SMNVEV (reference sequence). V was shortened by 1 base and J by 0 bases, with 10 bases between the two germline ends. CDR3 residues: CASSLLTRRSYNSPLHF. The CDR3 DNA sequence: TGTGCCAGCAGTTTATTGACACGGCGCTCCTATAATTCACCCCTCCACTTT.

The chain carries TRBV19 and TRBJ1-5, with 7 bases aligning to TRBD1. The CDR3 contains 14 residues. Trimming took 8 bases from V and 2 from J; bases not matched to a gene: 6. Germline CDR1 and CDR2: LNHDA and SQIVND (reference sequence). For the CDR3, the DNA is TGTGCCAGTGATAACAGGGGACGCAATCAGCCCCAGCATTTT. Translation gives CASDNRGRNQPQHF.

In nucleotides, the CDR3 is TGTGCCAGCAGCTTAACGCGGGGGGTCGGAGATACGCAGTATTTT. Translation gives CASSLTRGVGDTQYF. V usage is TRBV11-2 and J usage is TRBJ2-3; TRBD2 agrees at 8 bases. CDR1 is SGHAT and CDR2 is FQNNGV in the germline V gene. J gave up 5 bases and V 2 bases, and 6 bases lay outside the gene matches. The CDR3 is 15 residues long.

This clone was observed a handful of times. J is TRBJ1-6 and V is TRBV19; D unresolved. Germline values: CDR1 LNHDA, CDR2 SQIVND (reference sequence). Between the trimmed V and J ends, which lost 7 bases and 7 bases, there was a span of 17 bases. This CDR3 region has 15 residues. The CDR3 protein is CASKAKDSKNSPLHF. CDR3 coding DNA: TGTGCCAGTAAGGCGAAAGACTCCAAGAATTCACCCCTCCACTTT.

The chain has TRBV27 and TRBJ1-1, with D possibly matching TRBD1 (6 bases). This CDR3 is built from 16 residues. The germline V and J ends were trimmed by 2 bases and 3 bases, with 16 bases remaining between them. Per the germline V gene, CDR1 is MNHEY and CDR2 is SMNVEV (reference sequence). CDR3 amino acids: CASSLQQGLPYTEAFF. The CDR3 nucleotides read TGTGCCAGCAGTTTACAGCAGGGGTTGCCTTACACTGAAGCTTTCTTT.

The genes are TRBV7-3 and TRBJ2-1; D is possibly TRBD1 (5 bases). The CDR3 is made up of 16 amino acids. Germline values: CDR1 SGHTA, CDR2 FQGTGA. V was cut by 5 bases and J by 6 bases, with 20 bases left in between. The CDR3 DNA is TGTGCCAGCAGCCCAACTAACGTCAGGGCCGGCAATGAGCAGTTCTTC. Translation: CASSPTNVRAGNEQFF.

The chain joins TRBV5-5 to TRBJ2-4; 14 bases are a match to TRBD2. The J segment lost 13 bases and the V segment lost 3 bases, leaving 3 bases of the junction unmatched. CDR1 is SGHKS and CDR2 is YYEKEE in the germline V gene (reference sequence). This CDR3 spans 13 amino acids. CDR3 in amino acids: CASSWTSGRLQYF. In DNA form, the CDR3 reads TGTGCCAGCAGCTGGACTAGCGGGAGGCTACAGTACTTC. Drawing the rest from reference TRBV5-5 and TRBJ2-4, the complete variable domain is DAGVTQSPTHLIKTRGQQVTLRCSPISGHKSVSWYQQVLGQGPQFIFQYYEKEERGRGNFPDRFSARQFPNYSSELNVNALLLGDSALYLCASSWTSGRLQYFGAGTRLSVL.

The V call is TRBV10-3, the J call TRBJ2-7; tentatively, D is TRBD2 (6 bases). Germline CDR1 is ENHRY and CDR2 is SYGVKD. The CDR3 sequence is 15 residues long. The V end lost 11 bases, the J end lost 5 bases, and 25 bases lay between the germline ends. The CDR3 DNA reads TGTGCCGCCGGGGTAGGAACGGGGGAGTACAACGAGCAGTACGTC. It translates to CAAGVGTGEYNEQYV.

CDR3 coding DNA: TGTGCCAGTAGTATGGGACCCACCGGGGGGCAGCCCCAGCATTTT. Translated, it gives CASSMGPTGGQPQHF. The genes are TRBV19 and TRBJ1-5, with a tentative D call TRBD1 (5 bases). The CDR3 is made up of 15 amino acids. Germline CDR1 and CDR2: LNHDA and SQIVND (reference sequence). V gave up 3 bases and J gave up 7 bases, with 16 bases separating them.

CDR3 coding DNA: TGCAGCGTTGTGGGACAGGTTGATGAAAAACTGTTTTTT. Its translation is CSVVGQVDEKLFF. V is TRBV29-1 and J is TRBJ1-4; 8 nucleotides match TRBD1. The CDR3 loop spans 13 amino acids. With 4 bases clipped from V and 6 bases from J, the junction kept 4 bases outside the gene matches. CDR1 SQVTM and CDR2 ANQGSEA come from the germline V gene.

The chain uses TRBV5-5 and TRBJ2-5, with TRBD2 matching 9 bases. The CDR3 sequence is 17 residues long. The V segment lost 1 base and the J segment 7 bases; nucleotides outside the gene matches: 14. Germline CDR1 reads SGHKS; CDR2 reads YYEKEE (reference sequence). Here the CDR3 DNA reads TGTGCCAGCAGCTTGCGGCTAGCGGGGCCCGCACCGGGGACCCAGTACTTC. It codes for CASSLRLAGPAPGTQYF.

The CDR3, as DNA: TGCGCCAGCAGCGATCGAGGACAGGCGGCCTATGGCTACACCTTC. The encoded protein is CASSDRGQAAYGYTF. The gene calls are TRBV5-1 and TRBJ1-2; 7 nucleotides match TRBD1. The junction had 10 bases not matched to a gene; V was cut back by 4 bases and J by 4 bases. Germline V gene lookup returns CDR1 SGHRS and CDR2 YFSETQ. The CDR3 sequence is 15 residues long.

J is TRBJ1-4 and V is TRBV19; D not certain. The germline gives CDR1 LNHDA, CDR2 SQIVND (reference sequence). V lost 3 bases to trimming and J lost 0 bases, with 8 bases between them. CDR3 size: 15 residues. The CDR3 DNA follows: TGTGCCAGTAGTATGTGGAGTGCAACTAATGAAAAACTGTTTTTT. Its protein is CASSMWSATNEKLFF.

The table lists this clone with a count of one. CDR3 nucleotide sequence: TGTGCCAGCAGTTTAGCGGACAGGGCAGCTTTCTTT. It translates to CASSLADRAAFF. The chain is built from TRBV12-3 or TRBV12-4 and TRBJ1-1, with 8 bases matching TRBD1. V was clipped by 0 bases and J by 10 bases; unmatched bases: 1. The CDR3 contains 12 residues.